This passage covers 13 T cell receptor beta chains from one sample sequenced in a study of synovial regulatory T cells in juvenile arthritis. Study observations and caveats: TCR diversity was lower in inflammation-associated blood Treg cells than in other blood Treg cells.

Clones were sequenced by immunoSEQ multiplex PCR, and TCRdb holds only the in-frame ones, with some missing. Its table records over a thousand clones. For these receptors, no antigen is known. Sequenced input: Treg cells from blood. The subset is: HLA-DR+ inflammation-associated blood Treg cells. These receptors were obtained from a donor aged 2 to 35 with juvenile idiopathic arthritis.

By frequency, this clone registers medium-sized. The V and J genes are TRBV27 and TRBJ1-2. The V gene's germline CDR1 is MNHEY and CDR2 SMNVEV (reference sequence). The CDR3 is made up of 18 amino acids. No DNA sequence was recorded. The CDR3 sequence is CASRPWGGTRATEYGYTF.

Measured by frequency, this clone is medium-sized. The chain is built from TRBV4-1 and TRBJ2-3; TCRdb gives TRBD2 as the D gene, but with no DNA this cannot be confirmed. Germline CDR1 is MGHRA and CDR2 is YSYEKL. This CDR3 is built from 14 residues. No DNA sequence was recorded. CDR3: CASSGRGGPNTQYF.

This clone is medium-sized by frequency. CDR3 loop: CASSQDMRSSYNEQFF. This chain connects TRBV4-3 to TRBJ2-1; TCRdb's assignment of TRBD2 cannot be checked, as there is no DNA. The CDR3 is 16 amino acids. The record lacks a DNA sequence. CDR1 is LGHNA and CDR2 is YSLEER in the germline V gene.

This clone is identified as large from frequency. This rearrangement joins TRBV13 to TRBJ1-3; no DNA is available, so the TRBD1 call from TCRdb remains unchecked. Germline CDR1 reads PRHDT; CDR2 reads FYEKMQ (reference sequence). The CDR3 runs to 15 residues. Only the protein is on record. CDR3 sequence: CASSTQGNSGNTIYF.

This clone is medium-sized by frequency. The CDR3: CASSRTGELFF. This chain links TRBV6-5 with TRBJ2-2. Germline-derived CDR1 and CDR2 are MNHEY and SVGAGI. The CDR3 covers 11 residues. DNA is not on record.

This clone is labeled large based on frequency. The chain carries TRBV12-5 and TRBJ1-4. This CDR3 comprises 13 residues. No coding sequence is recorded. The V gene's germline CDR1 is LGHNT and CDR2 FRNRAP. The chain's CDR3 is CASGLWGNEKLFF.

According to its frequency, this clone is large. The V call is TRBV6-5, the J call TRBJ1-4; TCRdb designates TRBD1, a call that cannot be tested without DNA. The CDR3 is 14 residues long. No DNA has been recorded. Germline assignment: CDR1 MNHEY and CDR2 SVGAGI. CDR3 region: CASSYSTGSEKLFF.

Measured by frequency, this clone is large. The chain carries TRBV4-3 and TRBJ1-4. Germline CDR1 reads LGHNA; CDR2 reads YSLEER. The CDR3 spans 14 residues. DNA is not on record. This CDR3 reads CASSSGRANEKLFF.

This clone registers large by frequency. This sequence joins TRBV10-3 and TRBJ1-3; the TCRdb call, TRBD1, lacks DNA for checking. The CDR3 totals 16 residues. The DNA sequence is not available. The germline gives CDR1 ENHRY, CDR2 SYGVKD. CDR3 protein: CASEGVRGAPGNTIYF.

Judged by frequency, this clone is medium-sized (0.01 to 0.1%). CDR3 sequence: CASTLNPPGSAYTF. The V gene is TRBV6-1, the J gene TRBJ1-2. The CDR3 length is 14 residues. DNA was not recorded. Germline CDR1 and CDR2: MNHNS and SASEGT.

This clone counts as medium-sized by frequency. This chain links TRBV4-1 with TRBJ2-3; TCRdb selects TRBD2, and the lack of DNA leaves this call unchecked. Germline loops: CDR1 MGHRA, CDR2 YSYEKL. The CDR3 is 17 amino acids. DNA is not on record. CDR3 region: CASSLTWTSGYPDTQYF.

This clone is classed as large by frequency. V gene TRBV2 combines with J gene TRBJ1-2; TCRdb indicates TRBD1, and absent DNA this call remains unverified. This CDR3 has 10 amino acids. The DNA is not on file. In germline, CDR1 is SNHLY, CDR2 FYNNEI. The chain's CDR3 is CASGQYGYTF.

By frequency, this clone registers medium-sized. This sequence joins TRBV5-6 and TRBJ1-2. Germline lookup yields CDR1 SGHDT and CDR2 YYEEEE. The CDR3 has 14 residues. The DNA is not on file. The CDR3 is CASSFSRGGYGYTF.